Below are 27 T cell receptor beta chains sequenced from a single sample in a study of blood T cell repertoires in COVID-19. The repertoire was sequenced with immunoSEQ multiplex PCR; TCRdb's copy has only in-frame clones and lacks some. Found here are under 100,000 clones, roughly nine tenths of them singletons; the top ten hold more than 4.5%. Sequenced sample: peripheral blood. These receptor sequences come from a man aged 60 to 69 with COVID-19, enrolled during active disease.

The chain links TRBV5-4 to TRBJ1-1; D is unresolved. The germline gives CDR1 SGHNT, CDR2 YYREEE (reference sequence). This CDR3 has 12 amino acids. Deletions cut 2 bases from V and 5 bases from J, with 7 bases between. CDR3 in amino acids: CASSFEQTEAFF. The CDR3 DNA is TGTGCCAGCAGCTTTGAACAGACTGAAGCTTTCTTT.

This chain links TRBV10-3 with TRBJ1-6, with 8 bases identical to TRBD1. Per the germline V gene, CDR1 is ENHRY and CDR2 is SYGVKD. J was trimmed by 10 bases and V by 4 bases; bases with no gene match: 6. This CDR3 contains 14 residues. The CDR3 DNA is TGTGCCATCAGTGGGACAGGGAAGCAATCACCCCTCCACTTT. Translating it yields CAISGTGKQSPLHF.

The chain is built from TRBV19 and TRBJ2-7, with D tentatively TRBD2 (5 bases). The V and J ends lost 3 bases and 6 bases respectively, with 15 bases between them. The CDR3 loop spans 14 amino acids. Germline loops: CDR1 LNHDA, CDR2 SQIVND (reference sequence). CDR3 amino acids: CASSISSAVGEQYF. Here the CDR3 DNA reads TGTGCCAGTAGTATTAGTTCAGCGGTGGGCGAGCAGTACTTC.

The chain couples TRBV19 to TRBJ2-7, with 15 bases matching TRBD2. The CDR3 has 16 amino acids. Looked up from germline, CDR1 is LNHDA and CDR2 is SQIVND (reference sequence). V was pared by 6 bases and J by 5 bases, with 8 bases of the junction left unmatched. The CDR3 sequence: CASRGLAGGSVDEQYF. CDR3 sequence (DNA): TGTGCCAGTAGAGGACTAGCGGGAGGGAGCGTCGACGAGCAGTACTTC.

This sequence joins TRBV12-5 and TRBJ1-1; 10 bases are shared with TRBD1. V lost 3 bases to trimming and J lost 1 base; unmatched junction nucleotides: 5. Germline V CDR1 and CDR2: LGHNT, FRNRAP. The CDR3 totals 16 residues. CDR3 bases: TGTGCTAGTGGTTTCGGGACAGGGGCGAGGAACACTGAAGCTTTCTTT. It translates to CASGFGTGARNTEAFF.

This clone was detected only a few times. The chain recombines TRBV6-2 or TRBV6-3 with TRBJ1-2; 11 nucleotides line up with TRBD1. Germline loops: CDR1 MNHEY, CDR2 SVGEGT. Germline trimming cut 2 bases from V and 7 bases from J; bases unmatched to any gene: 3. The CDR3 runs to 14 residues. Here the CDR3 reads CASSYGQGAGGYTF. CDR3 DNA: TGTGCCAGCAGTTACGGACAGGGGGCCGGTGGCTACACCTTC.

The chain combines TRBV19 with TRBJ1-3; the D gene is possibly TRBD1 (6 bases). Between the trimmed V and J ends, which lost 2 bases and 0 bases, there was a span of 14 bases. The CDR3 contains 17 residues. CDR1 and CDR2 (germline): LNHDA, SQIVND (reference sequence). The CDR3 is CASSIFHGQSSGNTIYF. The CDR3 region has the DNA TGTGCCAGTAGTATATTCCACGGACAGAGCTCTGGAAACACCATATATTTT.

The V gene is TRBV11-3, the J gene TRBJ1-2; tentatively, D is TRBD1 (5 bases). V was cut by 0 bases and J by 8 bases, with 16 bases left in between. Germline CDR1 is SGHNT and CDR2 is YENEEA. The CDR3 extends over 15 amino acids. CDR3 sequence (DNA): TGTGCCAGCAGCTTAGACATGACAGATCGTATCGGCTACACCTTC. Its protein is CASSLDMTDRIGYTF.

V gene TRBV29-1 combines with J gene TRBJ2-2, with 9 bases identical to TRBD1. Germline trimming cut 4 bases from V and 7 bases from J; bases unmatched to any gene: 4. The germline V gene has CDR1 SQVTM and CDR2 ANQGSEA. The CDR3 has 13 amino acids. The DNA of the CDR3 is TGCAGCGTTGTGGGGACAGGGATCGGGGAGCTGTTTTTT. Translated, it gives CSVVGTGIGELFF.

The gene calls are TRBV13 and TRBJ1-6; 7 bases match TRBD1. From germline, CDR1 is PRHDT and CDR2 FYEKMQ (reference sequence). V lost 2 bases, J lost 9 bases, and 7 bases stayed unmatched. This CDR3 contains 15 residues. The CDR3 DNA reads as TGTGCCAGCAGCTTACGACAGGGTATCAGTTCACCCCTCCACTTT. Residues: CASSLRQGISSPLHF. The full variable domain, completed using reference TRBV13 and TRBJ1-6, is AAGVIQSPRHLIKEKRETATLKCYPIPRHDTVYWYQQGPGQDPQFLISFYEKMQSDKGSIPDRFSAQQFSDYHSELNMSSLELGDSALYFCASSLRQGISSPLHFGNGTRLTVT.

J is TRBJ1-5 and V is TRBV18; D is ambiguous. The CDR3 has 15 amino acids. CDR1 and CDR2 from the germline V gene are KGHSH and LQKENI. V dropped 1 base and J dropped 2 bases, with 9 bases sitting between them. The CDR3 sequence is CASSPQAAGNQPQHF. In nucleotides, the CDR3 is TGTGCCAGCTCACCACAGGCGGCGGGCAATCAGCCCCAGCATTTT.

The chain has TRBV19 and TRBJ2-3; 10 bases align to TRBD2. This CDR3 contains 17 residues. From germline, CDR1 is LNHDA and CDR2 SQIVND (reference sequence). V lost 0 bases, J lost 6 bases, and 9 bases stayed unmatched. CDR3 residues: CASSIDGASGGRDTQYF. The DNA of the CDR3 is TGTGCCAGTAGTATAGATGGGGCTAGCGGGGGTCGGGATACGCAGTATTTT.

Details on this clone: Other DNA sequences in the same sample also yield this CDR3. The chain couples TRBV3-1 (or the pseudogene TRBV3-2) to TRBJ2-1; D is ambiguous. The V and J ends lost 0 bases and 0 bases respectively, with 6 bases between them. Germline loops: CDR1 LGHDT, CDR2 YNNKEL (reference sequence). The CDR3 covers 15 residues. Here the CDR3 reads CASSQDSSSYNEQFF. The CDR3 DNA follows: TGTGCCAGCAGCCAAGACTCCTCCTCCTACAATGAGCAGTTCTTC.

The CDR3 is CASRVAGGGTYEQYF. CDR3 nucleotide sequence: TGTGCCAGCAGAGTAGCGGGAGGGGGCACCTACGAGCAGTACTTC. The V call is TRBV28, the J call TRBJ2-7; 11 nucleotides line up with TRBD2. Germline trimming cut 6 bases from V and 2 bases from J; bases unmatched to any gene: 6. In germline, CDR1 is MDHEN, CDR2 SYDVKM. CDR3 length: 15 amino acids.

In this sample, this clone turned up a few times. The gene calls are TRBV7-9 and TRBJ2-3; tentatively, D is TRBD1 (5 bases). Germline V lookup: CDR1 SEHNR, CDR2 FQNEAQ (reference sequence). The CDR3 covers 13 residues. Deletions cut 5 bases from V and 4 bases from J, with 10 bases between. The CDR3 reads CASSPRGPDTQYF. The CDR3 DNA follows: TGTGCCAGCAGCCCTAGGGGCCCAGATACGCAGTATTTT. Filled out from reference TRBV7-9 and TRBJ2-3, the complete variable domain reads DTGVSQNPRHKITKRGQNVTFRCDPISEHNRLYWYRQTLGQGPEFLTYFQNEAQLEKSRLLSDRFSAERPKGSFSTLEIQRTEQGDSAMYLCASSPRGPDTQYFGPGTRLTVL.

The chain couples TRBV4-2 to TRBJ2-1; TRBD1 matches 11 bases. Losses at the gene ends were 4 bases for V and 5 bases for J; bases not matched to a gene: 13. The germline gives CDR1 LGHNA, CDR2 YNFKEQ. The CDR3 spans 18 residues. CDR3 residues: CASSLTFPGQGVNNEQFF. The CDR3 DNA reads as TGTGCCAGCAGCCTTACTTTTCCGGGACAGGGGGTTAACAATGAGCAGTTCTTC.

A few counts support this clone. The chain has TRBV14 and TRBJ1-6, with D unresolved. V lost 0 bases, J lost 5 bases, and 11 bases lay in between. This CDR3 is 16 amino acids long. Per germline, CDR1 SGHDN and CDR2 FVKESK. CDR3 protein: CASSQDQVVNNSPLHF. Here the CDR3 DNA reads TGTGCCAGCAGCCAAGATCAGGTCGTAAATAATTCACCCCTCCACTTT.

This clone was seen only once. This chain connects TRBV30 to TRBJ2-3; possible D gene TRBD2, 5 bases. Trimming took off 0 bases at V and 0 bases at J, with 13 bases between the two ends. There are 16 residues in the CDR3. Germline V CDR1 and CDR2: GTSNPN, SVGIG (reference sequence). The CDR3 nucleotides are TGTGCCTGGAGTGTACTGAGTCGGGATAGCACAGATACGCAGTATTTT. Protein: CAWSVLSRDSTDTQYF.

J is TRBJ1-1 and V is TRBV28; 7 bases map to TRBD1. The CDR3 is 15 amino acids. Germline values: CDR1 MDHEN, CDR2 SYDVKM. V was clipped by 5 bases and J by 1 base; unmatched bases: 7. CDR3 region: CASSPLDRPNTEAFF. DNA for the CDR3: TGTGCCAGCAGTCCCCTGGACAGGCCGAACACTGAAGCTTTCTTT.

The CDR3 nucleotides read TGTGCCTGGAGTCTGGCGGCTTATGGCTACACCTTC. As protein: CAWSLAAYGYTF. V and J are TRBV30 and TRBJ1-2; D is undetermined. Deletions cut 2 bases from V and 5 bases from J, with 9 bases between. CDR1 and CDR2 (germline): GTSNPN, SVGIG (reference sequence). The CDR3 loop spans 12 amino acids.

The chain employs TRBV7-2 and TRBJ1-5, with a weak D call TRBD1 (5 bases). Germline V gene sequence: CDR1 SGHTA, CDR2 FQGNSA. The CDR3 runs to 15 residues. Deletions cut 1 base from V and 0 bases from J, with 7 bases between. The CDR3 here is CASSLGQPSNQPQHF. CDR3 in DNA: TGTGCCAGCAGCTTAGGACAGCCTAGCAATCAGCCCCAGCATTTT.

The chain couples TRBV7-9 to TRBJ1-1; 7 nucleotides align to TRBD1. This CDR3 has 16 residues. V shed 5 bases, J shed 5 bases, and the junction held 14 bases outside the gene matches. CDR1 and CDR2 from the germline V gene are SEHNR and FQNEAQ (reference sequence). CDR3 residues: CASSPWDRVKGTEAFF. The CDR3, as DNA: TGTGCCAGCAGCCCTTGGGACAGAGTTAAGGGGACTGAAGCTTTCTTT.

The chain uses TRBV28 and TRBJ2-1; TRBD1 aligns across 7 bases. This CDR3 contains 16 residues. V lost 5 bases and J lost 5; bases outside the gene matches: 12. CDR1 and CDR2 (germline): MDHEN, SYDVKM. CDR3 nucleotides: TGTGCCAGCAGTCCCCTCGGGACAGCGAACAACAATGAGCAGTTCTTC. Its protein is CASSPLGTANNNEQFF.

V usage is TRBV29-1 and J usage is TRBJ1-1, with D perhaps TRBD1 (5 bases). The CDR3 is 14 residues long. Per germline, CDR1 SQVTM and CDR2 ANQGSEA. V was pared by 6 bases and J by 0 bases, with 14 bases between. The CDR3 sequence: CSVLREGMNTEAFF. For the CDR3, the DNA is TGCAGCGTCCTAAGGGAGGGGATGAACACTGAAGCTTTCTTT.

Only one count was recorded for this clone. The chain has TRBV2 and TRBJ1-5; TRBD1 might be the D (6 bases). Germline V gene data show CDR1 as SNHLY and CDR2 as FYNNEI. Deletions cut 5 bases from V and 0 bases from J, with 11 bases between. The CDR3 is made up of 15 amino acids. The CDR3 coding sequence is TGTGCCAGCAGTAGGGACACCGTTAGCAATCAGCCCCAGCATTTT. Its translation: CASSRDTVSNQPQHF.

This clone appeared once. The rearrangement links TRBV28 to TRBJ2-5; 8 bases are a match to TRBD1. CDR1 is MDHEN and CDR2 is SYDVKM in the germline V gene. The V segment lost 0 bases and the J segment 6 bases; nucleotides outside the gene matches: 15. The CDR3 is made up of 18 amino acids. CDR3 loop: CASSLWGAAGGGGQTQYF. CDR3 sequence (DNA): TGTGCCAGCAGTTTATGGGGTGCGGCAGGGGGCGGAGGGCAGACCCAGTACTTC.

The V gene is TRBV29-1, the J gene TRBJ2-2; D unresolved. Trimming shortened V by 0 bases and J by 2 bases, and 10 bases separated the two germline ends. The V gene's germline CDR1 is SQVTM and CDR2 ANQGSEA. The CDR3 loop spans 15 amino acids. The DNA of the CDR3 is TGCAGCGTTGAAGATCTTAACACAAACACCGGGGAGCTGTTTTTT. Translating gives CSVEDLNTNTGELFF.